The source of this T cell receptor (beta chain) is a study of identifying expanded T cells in peripheral blood. With 3 bases removed from V and 3 bases from J, the gap between germline ends came to 13 bases. CDR3 length equals 15 residues. Germline-derived CDR1 and CDR2 are LNHDA and SQIVND (reference sequence). TCRdb's copy holds only in-frame clones and misses some; the assay was immunoSEQ multiplex PCR. The repertoire includes approximately 100,000 clones, 88% of them detected once, and roughly 4% sits in the top ten. Sequencing was done on a sample of blood. J is TRBJ2-3 and V is TRBV19; a possible D gene is TRBD2 (6 bases). The TCR comes from a person aged 18 to 75 in good health. This CDR3 is CASSMRGGETDTQYF. CDR3 sequence (DNA): TGTGCCAGTAGTATGAGGGGAGGTGAGACAGATACGCAGTATTTT.